This record covers a single T cell receptor beta chain. Its antigen remains unknown. The method was immunoSEQ multiplex PCR; TCRdb's version includes in-frame clones alone and lacks a portion of them. The repertoire consists of 110,000 to 150,000 clones, with approximately 90% occurring once and the leading ten covering 5.5% to 6.5%. V dropped 0 bases and J dropped 0 bases, with 5 bases sitting between them. CDR1 is MNHEY, CDR2 SMNVEV, per germline (reference sequence). The CDR3 totals 14 residues. The data originate from a study of T cell responses to AZD1222 COVID-19 vaccine. Turning to the study itself: Analysis merged second doses at about 4 or about 12 weeks.

Study-wide points: Spike as a whole was targeted by vaccine-associated CD4 TCRs, dominant at 160-218 and 743-854. There were mostly white British donors and more females than males, and clonal diversity was possibly underestimated.

The chain uses TRBV27 and TRBJ1-2; no clear D gene. This sequence was found in an adult in good health. The sequencing here drew on peripheral blood, taken on day 0 of AZD1222 vaccination. CDR3 sequence reads: CASSLSGANYGYTF. The CDR3 bases are TGTGCCAGCAGTTTATCCGGAGCTAACTATGGCTACACCTTC.